Sequencing of this T cell receptor beta chain was carried out in a study of T cells in Graves' hyperthyroidism and ophthalmopathy. A word on this clonotype: Its specificity is not known.

The CDR3 is 16 amino acids. Trimming at V came to 5 bases and at J to 5 bases, leaving 8 bases not matched to a gene. Germline assignment: CDR1 SEHNR and CDR2 FQNEAQ (reference sequence). Overall study findings and caveats: Ophthalmopathy and stable hyperthyroidism were separated by a 13 V-J model.

The TCR beta CDR3 regions underwent amplification using RNA transcripts as the source. The HTBI set primed first-round TCR CDR3 RT-PCR. TCRdb processed the multiplex PCR reads anew with MiXCR; each CDR3 protein has one entry. The sample contains hundreds of thousands of distinct CDR3 sequences, approximately 15% of which appear only once. Sequencing input: blood. This sequence was found in a woman between 25 and 40 years old with Graves' hyperthyroidism. The genes are TRBV7-9 and TRBJ2-4; 11 nucleotides line up with TRBD1. The CDR3 reads CASSIGGQGGQNIQYF. CDR3 DNA sequence: TGTGCCAGCAGCATCGGGGGACAGGGGGGCCAAAACATTCAGTACTTC.